The 9 T cell receptor beta chains below all came from one sample that was sequenced in a study of post-analysis software for immune sequencing data. Sequencing libraries made from TCR beta cDNA carried unique molecular identifiers. One entry per CDR3 protein, called by TCRdb with MiXCR from the PCR reads. Among about 810,000 distinct CDR3 sequences listed, 53% were seen once. For these TCRs, the target antigens are not known. General study findings and limits: Relative to controls, patients had five TRBV segments at higher frequency, with TRBV5-6, TRBV5-1 and TRBV20-1 among these.

Sequenced: blood. The receptor source for this set is a girl under 18 with multiple sclerosis.

The sample holds a few counts of this clonotype. The V call is TRBV29-1, the J call TRBJ2-1; possible D gene TRBD2, 6 bases. This CDR3 has 14 residues. Germline V gives CDR1 SQVTM, CDR2 ANQGSEA. V lost 7 bases and J lost 4, with 17 bases in between. CDR3 sequence (DNA): TGCAGCGGACGACAAGCGGGCACTTACAATGAGCAGTTCTTC. Translating it yields CSGRQAGTYNEQFF.

The V and J genes are TRBV12-3 or TRBV12-4 and TRBJ2-7; 9 bases are a match to TRBD2. CDR3 length: 15 residues. Trimming removed 5 bases from V and 3 bases from J; junction bases left unmatched: 8. CDR3 residues: CASSGSGRSHYEQYF. CDR3 nucleotide sequence: TGTGCCAGCAGTGGTAGCGGGAGATCCCACTACGAGCAGTACTTC.

V is TRBV5-1 and J is TRBJ2-2, with 9 bases aligning to TRBD1. The CDR3 has 15 amino acids. Germline CDR1 SGHRS, CDR2 YFSETQ. V trimming: 4 bases; J trimming: 5 bases; junction bases outside the gene matches: 6. CDR3 sequence reads: CASSAQQGATGELFF. The CDR3 coding sequence is TGCGCCAGCAGCGCGCAACAGGGGGCAACCGGGGAGCTGTTTTTT.

The chain links TRBV6-6 to TRBJ2-4; D gene ambiguous. The J call is doubtful: the DNA matches TRBJ2-7 better. This CDR3 has 12 residues. Germline V gene sequence: CDR1 MNHNY, CDR2 SVGAGI (reference sequence). The CDR3 nucleotides are TGTGCCACCGCCGACTTAGCCTACGAGCAGTACTTC. Translation gives CATADLAYEQYF.

In this sample, this clonotype turned up once. This chain joins TRBV13 and TRBJ1-2; 12 bases are shared with TRBD1. Germline V CDR1 and CDR2: PRHDT, FYEKMQ (reference sequence). This CDR3 is built from 15 residues. V lost 5 bases, J lost 4 bases, and 5 bases stayed unmatched. This chain's CDR3 is CASSQRDRGPYGYTF. The CDR3 nucleotides are TGTGCCAGCAGCCAAAGGGACAGGGGGCCCTATGGCTACACCTTC.

This clonotype was found once. This sequence joins TRBV28 and TRBJ2-1; D perhaps matches TRBD2 (5 bases). The CDR3 runs to 16 residues. Trimming pared 1 base from V and 2 bases from J, leaving 12 bases between. Germline loops: CDR1 MDHEN, CDR2 SYDVKM. CDR3 nucleotides: TGTGCCAGCAGTTTATTTGTGGGAGTAGCCTACAATGAGCAGTTCTTC. Translation: CASSLFVGVAYNEQFF.

The chain employs TRBV5-1 and TRBJ2-4, with D possibly being TRBD2 (6 bases). This CDR3 region has 17 residues. Between the trimmed V and J ends, which lost 0 bases and 2 bases, there was a span of 15 bases. Germline assignment: CDR1 SGHRS and CDR2 YFSETQ. CDR3 coding DNA: TGCGCCAGCAGCTTGGCCGGGGACTTAGGGTCCAAAAACATTCAGTACTTC. It specifies CASSLAGDLGSKNIQYF.

The chain recombines TRBV10-3 with TRBJ1-4; D remains ambiguous. Trimming shortened V by 4 bases and J by 0 bases, and 6 bases separated the two germline ends. This CDR3 has 14 amino acids. The germline V gene has CDR1 ENHRY and CDR2 SYGVKD. CDR3 coding DNA: TGTGCCATCAGTGCGGCCGCAACTAATGAAAAACTGTTTTTT. Translating gives CAISAAATNEKLFF.

V is TRBV20-1 and J is TRBJ2-1, with 8 bases lining up with TRBD2. Germline values: CDR1 DFQATT, CDR2 SNEGSKA (reference sequence). This CDR3 spans 14 amino acids. The trim removed 6 bases at V and 6 bases at J, leaving 10 bases unmatched. In nucleotides, the CDR3 is TGCAGTGCCCCCGGAGTAGCGGGGATCAATGAGCAGTTCTTC. Amino acid sequence: CSAPGVAGINEQFF.